These 6 T cell receptor beta chains came from one sample sequenced in a study of beta chain features in type 1 diabetes. The investigators reverse transcribed all of the isolated RNA, so they sequenced expressed TCRB transcripts. Method: immunoSEQ multiplex PCR; TCRdb's copy keeps in-frame clones and lacks some. This table holds fewer than 250,000 clones, 9.6% found once. The sample consisted of naive CD4+ T cells from blood. The receptors stem from a woman between 18 and 30 years old in good health.

The chain is built from TRBV7-3 and TRBJ2-7; 9 bases are a match to TRBD2. Germline CDR1 is SGHTA and CDR2 is FQGTGA. Trimming took 0 bases from V and 1 from J; bases not matched to a gene: 1. The CDR3 consists of 15 residues. DNA of the CDR3: TGTGCCAGCAGCTTAACTAGCGGGGGTTCCTACGAGCAGTACTTC. Its protein product is CASSLTSGGSYEQYF.

This clone came up a few times. The chain recombines TRBV5-1 with TRBJ2-7; 9 bases match TRBD1. The CDR3 is 18 amino acids. From germline, CDR1 is SGHRS and CDR2 YFSETQ. The ends lost 5 bases at V and 2 bases at J; junction bases unmatched: 17. The CDR3 sequence: CASRTGLLLRDRAYEQYF. The DNA for the CDR3 is TGCGCCAGCAGGACCGGCCTACTCCTCCGGGACAGGGCCTACGAGCAGTACTTC.

The rearrangement uses TRBV7-9 and TRBJ2-1, with D perhaps matching TRBD2 (5 bases). The germline V and J ends were trimmed by 3 bases and 0 bases, with 18 bases remaining between them. CDR1 is SEHNR and CDR2 is FQNEAQ in the germline V gene (reference sequence). CDR3 size: 18 residues. The DNA of the CDR3 is TGTGCCAGCAGCTTGCTCGGTGAGCGGCCTAGCTCCTACAATGAGCAGTTCTTC. Translation gives CASSLLGERPSSYNEQFF.

The chain couples TRBV5-1 to TRBJ2-7; D gene uncertain. The germline CDR1 and CDR2 sequences are SGHRS and YFSETQ. CDR3 size: 17 residues. The V gene lost 0 bases and the J gene lost 3 bases, with 19 bases spanning the gap. The CDR3 DNA sequence: TGCGCCAGCAGCTTGGGGGTAGCCCTTCCGGATATCTACGAGCAGTACTTC. This codes for CASSLGVALPDIYEQYF.

The V call is TRBV5-1, the J call TRBJ1-6; 7 bases fit TRBD1. Trimming at V came to 2 bases and at J to 11 bases, leaving 7 bases not matched to a gene. The CDR3 is 14 amino acids. Germline values: CDR1 SGHRS, CDR2 YFSETQ. The CDR3 spells CASSFGQVRAPLHF. The CDR3 nucleotides are TGCGCCAGCAGCTTCGGACAGGTCAGGGCACCCCTCCACTTT.

This sequence joins TRBV9 and TRBJ1-1, with 7 bases fitting TRBD1. Germline trimming cut 5 bases from V and 1 base from J; bases unmatched to any gene: 5. The CDR3 length is 14 residues. Germline CDR1 and CDR2: SGDLS and YYNGEE. The CDR3 DNA reads TGTGCCAGCAGAGGGGACAGACGGAACACTGAAGCTTTCTTT. Amino acid sequence: CASRGDRRNTEAFF.